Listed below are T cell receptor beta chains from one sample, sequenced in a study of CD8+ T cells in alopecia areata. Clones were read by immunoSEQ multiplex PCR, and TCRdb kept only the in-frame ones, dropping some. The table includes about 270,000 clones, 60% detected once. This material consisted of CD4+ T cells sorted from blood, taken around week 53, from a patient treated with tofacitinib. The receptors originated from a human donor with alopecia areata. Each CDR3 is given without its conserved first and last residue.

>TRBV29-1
SVWTGGDHYDAGELF
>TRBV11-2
ASSLVVGRNEQY
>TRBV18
ASSGLDGANVLT
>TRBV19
ASRATGDIGGYT
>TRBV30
AFGGRGGEKLF
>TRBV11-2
ASSPQEGQANYGYT
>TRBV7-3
ASSRLAGGAETQY
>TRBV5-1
ASSPTGTGLRVETQY
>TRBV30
AWSVMETPLFSGYT
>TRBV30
AWSLALTDTQY
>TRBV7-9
ASSLARRLAGGETQY
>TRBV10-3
AISDRSAKNIQY
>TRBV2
ASAVETQY
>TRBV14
ASSRQSGIWAEAF
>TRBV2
ASSERGASSYNEQF
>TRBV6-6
ASGPTGGGTGELF
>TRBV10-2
ASSAYLVLREEDTDTQY
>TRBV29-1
SVALGRGNNQPQH
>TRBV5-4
ASSRPDQETQY
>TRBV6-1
ASSEVQGRGNIQY
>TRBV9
ASSVGLTDQETQY
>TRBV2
ASRERGIYEQY
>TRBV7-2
ASSLVAGLEVQY
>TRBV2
ASRESENEQF
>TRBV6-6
ASRIQGAHEQY
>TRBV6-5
ASSGRGDTQY
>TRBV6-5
ASSFNFGNQETQY
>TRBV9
ASSVGLAGGNTGELF
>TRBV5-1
ASTLWGGGANTGELF
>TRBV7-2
ASRLMTGNNSPLH
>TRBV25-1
ASSGRGDILGGYT
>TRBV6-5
ASSLLVEEKLF
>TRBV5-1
ASSLASGYYNEQF
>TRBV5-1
ASSLVSAGDNEQF
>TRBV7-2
ASSFGHASGNTIY
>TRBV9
ASSVQLGELF
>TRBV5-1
ASSLGGGSYEQY
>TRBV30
ACGNDRSYEQY
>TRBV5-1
ASSQGLKLNGYT
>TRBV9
ASSAGTGVQH
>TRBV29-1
SVSGFGSGANVLT
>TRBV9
ASSVGSGQSYEQY
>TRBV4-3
ASSQDLAGATDTQY
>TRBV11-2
ASRATLDQY
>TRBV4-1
ASSQVIGAKNIQY
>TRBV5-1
ASSLLTGQGAYEQY
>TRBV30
AWSRGRNEKLF
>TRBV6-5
ASSSTGDTQY
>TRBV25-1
ASKGTGNVGEQY
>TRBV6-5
ASLNMRTEAF